The 14 T cell receptor beta chains below come from one sample, sequenced in a study of cytomegalovirus exposure and HLA in healthy donors. PCR employed 60 Vbeta and 13 Jbeta primers. Profiling relied on immunoSEQ multiplex PCR, and the TCRdb table lists in-frame clones only, not all of them. The sample shows 140,000 to 150,000 clones, around 57% of them seen only once. The source material was PBMCs. Receptors were obtained from a male donor in good health and CMV-seronegative.

The chain couples TRBV11-1 to TRBJ2-3, with 9 bases aligning to TRBD1. In germline, CDR1 is SGHAT, CDR2 FQDESV (reference sequence). J was trimmed by 3 bases and V by 3 bases; bases with no gene match: 7. The CDR3 has 16 amino acids. The chain's CDR3 is CASSFGTGSGTDTQYF. The CDR3 DNA reads TGTGCCAGCAGCTTCGGGACAGGGTCGGGGACAGATACGCAGTATTTT.

V usage is TRBV6-5 and J usage is TRBJ1-4, with D tentatively TRBD1 (5 bases). In germline, CDR1 is MNHEY, CDR2 SVGAGI. The CDR3 has 14 residues. V shed 5 bases and J shed 6 bases, with 13 bases lying between them. CDR3 residues: CASSPEAGDEKLFF. The CDR3 DNA reads TGTGCCAGCAGTCCCGAGGCGGGGGATGAAAAACTGTTTTTT.

There are a few counts of this clone. The V and J genes are TRBV28 and TRBJ1-2; weak D call: TRBD1 (6 bases). The CDR3 runs 12 residues. Trimming took off 4 bases at V and 8 bases at J, with 11 bases between the two ends. Per the germline V gene, CDR1 is MDHEN and CDR2 is SYDVKM. The CDR3 protein is CASSSQGQGYTF. The CDR3 DNA sequence: TGTGCCAGCAGTTCACAGGGTCAGGGCTACACCTTC.

This clone was seen only a few times. The V call is TRBV9, the J call TRBJ1-2; TRBD1 matches 7 bases. The CDR3 is made up of 16 amino acids. The J segment lost 6 bases and the V segment lost 4 bases, leaving 15 bases of the junction unmatched. The germline CDR1 and CDR2 sequences are SGDLS and YYNGEE. CDR3 loop: CASSPRTGTDEHGYTF. Written as DNA, the CDR3 is TGTGCCAGCAGCCCTCGGACAGGCACCGACGAACATGGCTACACCTTC.

Regarding this clone: A read error is likely here: a far larger clone is one base away. The chain employs TRBV7-6 and TRBJ1-1; D gene unclear. CDR1 is SGHVS and CDR2 is FNYEAQ in the germline V gene. This CDR3 contains 12 residues. In DNA form, the CDR3 reads TGTTCCAGCAGCTTAAGAGGTACTGAAGCTTTCTTT. Its translation is CSSSLRGTEAFF.

The sample holds many counts of this clone. The chain couples TRBV7-6 to TRBJ2-5; TRBD2 matches at 7 bases. Per the germline V gene, CDR1 is SGHVS and CDR2 is FNYEAQ. Trimming removed 2 bases from V and 5 bases from J; junction bases left unmatched: 5. The CDR3 has 14 residues. For the CDR3, the DNA is TGTGCCAGCAGCTTAATTGGACTAGGGGAGACCCAGTACTTC. Protein product: CASSLIGLGETQYF.

The V call is TRBV6-1, the J call TRBJ2-7; possibly TRBD2 for D (6 bases). Germline values: CDR1 MNHNS, CDR2 SASEGT. CDR3 length: 13 amino acids. V was clipped by 8 bases and J by 1 base, with 12 bases between them. This CDR3 reads CASSRGGSYEQYF. CDR3 DNA sequence: TGTGCCAGCTCAAGGGGAGGTTCCTACGAGCAGTACTTC.

This clone came up a few times. The V gene is TRBV9, the J gene TRBJ1-1, with a weak D call TRBD1 (5 bases). V shed 0 bases and J shed 7 bases, with 16 bases lying between them. This CDR3 spans 15 amino acids. Germline loops: CDR1 SGDLS, CDR2 YYNGEE. CDR3 bases: TGTGCCAGCAGCGTAGGTTTAACAGGAGAAAGTGAAGCTTTCTTT. Translation: CASSVGLTGESEAFF.

The CDR3 sequence is CASSLFNQAYNEQFF. Here the CDR3 DNA reads TGTGCCAGCAGCTTATTTAACCAGGCTTACAATGAGCAGTTCTTC. The rearrangement joins TRBV7-8 to TRBJ2-1; D not resolved. The CDR3 extends over 15 amino acids. Trimming left V 2 bases short and J 4 bases short, with 12 bases between. The V gene's germline CDR1 is SGHVS and CDR2 FQNEAQ. Together with reference TRBV7-8 and TRBJ2-1, the CDR3 gives the full variable domain: GAGVSQSPRYKVAKRGQDVALRCDPISGHVSLFWYQQALGQGPEFLTYFQNEAQLDKSGLPSDRFFAERPEGSVSTLKIQRTQQEDSAVYLCASSLFNQAYNEQFFGPGTRLTVL.

The CDR3 DNA reads TGTGCCAGTAGTATAGCTTGGAAAGGGAGTATCCCTGAAGCTTTCTTT. Protein sequence: CASSIAWKGSIPEAFF. The V gene is TRBV19, the J gene TRBJ1-1, with no clear D. Germline V gene lookup returns CDR1 LNHDA and CDR2 SQIVND (reference sequence). Trimming took off 1 base at V and 6 bases at J, with 18 bases between the two ends. This CDR3 contains 16 residues.

The CDR3, as DNA: TGTGCCAGCAGCCTAACAGGAGAAGGGGCTAAGGAAGCTTTCTTT. Translated: CASSLTGEGAKEAFF. The V gene is TRBV14, the J gene TRBJ1-1, with D tentatively TRBD1 (5 bases). The germline V gene encodes CDR1 SGHDN and CDR2 FVKESK. The length of the CDR3 is 15 residues. V lost 4 bases and J lost 8, with 20 bases in between.

The V call is TRBV19, the J call TRBJ1-1; TRBD1 might be the D (6 bases). V was clipped by 3 bases and J by 0 bases, with 17 bases between them. The CDR3 has 17 amino acids. Germline values: CDR1 LNHDA, CDR2 SQIVND (reference sequence). The CDR3 coding sequence is TGTGCCAGTAGTATTGGCAGGGGTCTTCTCCTGAACACTGAAGCTTTCTTT. Its translation: CASSIGRGLLLNTEAFF.

The V call is TRBV19, the J call TRBJ1-4; D uncertain. The CDR3 runs to 15 residues. The V and J ends lost 4 bases and 3 bases respectively, with 12 bases between them. Germline V gene data show CDR1 as LNHDA and CDR2 as SQIVND (reference sequence). CDR3 in amino acids: CASSNRYTSNEKLFF. CDR3 sequence (DNA): TGTGCCAGTAGTAACAGATATACCTCTAATGAAAAACTGTTTTTT.

The chain combines TRBV10-3 with TRBJ2-3; D uncertain. The CDR3 runs 14 residues. V was cut by 6 bases and J by 1 base, with 11 bases left in between. Germline V lookup: CDR1 ENHRY, CDR2 SYGVKD. CDR3 protein: CAIRPDIGTDTQYF. The CDR3 DNA sequence: TGTGCCATCAGACCTGACATCGGCACAGATACGCAGTATTTT.